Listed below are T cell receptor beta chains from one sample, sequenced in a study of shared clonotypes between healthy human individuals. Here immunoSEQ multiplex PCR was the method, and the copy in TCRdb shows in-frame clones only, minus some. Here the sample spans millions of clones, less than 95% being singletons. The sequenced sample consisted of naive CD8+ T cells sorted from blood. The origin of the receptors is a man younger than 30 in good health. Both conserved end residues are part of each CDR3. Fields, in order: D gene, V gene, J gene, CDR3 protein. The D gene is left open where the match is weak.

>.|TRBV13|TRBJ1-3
CASSLPARGSGNTIYF
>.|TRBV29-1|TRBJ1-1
CSVEIFGGPEAFF
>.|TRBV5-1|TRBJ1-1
CASSELPNTEAFF
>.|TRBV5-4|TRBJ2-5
CASSFQGGVEETQYF
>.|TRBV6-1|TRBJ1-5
CASSETGSSQPQHF
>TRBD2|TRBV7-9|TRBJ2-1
CASSLLGTSFRQFF
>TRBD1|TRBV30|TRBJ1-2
CAWSVLGTGGDGYTF
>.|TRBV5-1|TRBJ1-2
CASRMTENDGYTF
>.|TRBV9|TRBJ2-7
CASSASGTGIYEQYF
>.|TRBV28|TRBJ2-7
CASTPERASYEQYF
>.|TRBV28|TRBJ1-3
CASTRGLAGNTIYF
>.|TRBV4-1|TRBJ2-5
CASSRTALQETQYF
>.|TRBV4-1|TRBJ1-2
CASSQRGGYGYTF
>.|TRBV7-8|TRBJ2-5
CASSLVEETQYF
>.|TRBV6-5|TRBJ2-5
CASSQPSSVETQYF
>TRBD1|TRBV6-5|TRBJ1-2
CASSPGQNYGYTF
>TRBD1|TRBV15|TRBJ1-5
CATSIDRGSNQPQHF
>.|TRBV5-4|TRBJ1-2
CASSSIEYGYTF
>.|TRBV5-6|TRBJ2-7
CASSLGPGQGYEQYF
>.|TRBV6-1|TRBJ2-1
CASSDPPSGLSYNEQFF
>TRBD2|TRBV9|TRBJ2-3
CASSSETSGRTDTQYF
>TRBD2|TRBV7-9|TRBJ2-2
CASRDTASGSGELFF
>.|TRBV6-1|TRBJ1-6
CASSEWTSKDSPLHF
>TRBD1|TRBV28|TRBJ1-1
CASSVHRTGATEAFF
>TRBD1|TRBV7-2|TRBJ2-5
CASSIEWTGWETQYF
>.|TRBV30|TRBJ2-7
CAWATEDRFYEQYF
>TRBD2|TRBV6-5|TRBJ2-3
CASSYSSGERTDTQYF
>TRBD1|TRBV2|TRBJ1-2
CASRTGDGYTF
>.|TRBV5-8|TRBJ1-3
CASSLGQSSGNTIYF
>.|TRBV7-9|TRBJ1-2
CASSEVFYGYTF
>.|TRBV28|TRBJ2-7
CASSQTGSYYEQYF
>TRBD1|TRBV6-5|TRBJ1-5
CASSYSQGGLWPQHF
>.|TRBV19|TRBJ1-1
CASSSLRGEAFF
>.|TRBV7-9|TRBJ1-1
CASTQGQHGGGTEAFF
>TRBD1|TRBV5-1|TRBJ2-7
CASSSDREVAYEQYF
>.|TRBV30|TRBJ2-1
CAWISGLLDEQFF
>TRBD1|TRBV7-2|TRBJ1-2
CASSPLQGAIYGYTF
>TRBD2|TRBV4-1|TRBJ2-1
CASSARRGASYNEQFF
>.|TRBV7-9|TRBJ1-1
CASSHPNTEAFF
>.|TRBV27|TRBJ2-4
CASSFRGEGKNIQYF
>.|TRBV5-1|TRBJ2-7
CASSLGGYEQYF
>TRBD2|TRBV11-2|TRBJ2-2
CASSVIAGSGELFF
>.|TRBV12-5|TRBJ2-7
CASGSWPRFSYEQYF
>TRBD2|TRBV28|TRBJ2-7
CASSPRTSGRALREQYF
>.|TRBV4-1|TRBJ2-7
CASSAPGQGASGRFSPYEQYF
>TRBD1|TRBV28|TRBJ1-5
CASRGQGASVEPQHF
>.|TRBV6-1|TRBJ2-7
CASSEGTAEQYF
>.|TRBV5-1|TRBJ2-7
CASSPGTGPYEQYF
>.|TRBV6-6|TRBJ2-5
CASSYPEGERETQYF
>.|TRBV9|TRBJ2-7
CASSVGGPSSYEQYF
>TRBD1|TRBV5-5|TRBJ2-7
CASSLGGQFSYEQYF
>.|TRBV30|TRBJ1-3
CAWSFGPSGNTIYF
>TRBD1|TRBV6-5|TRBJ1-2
CASSSTPTGGFYGYTF